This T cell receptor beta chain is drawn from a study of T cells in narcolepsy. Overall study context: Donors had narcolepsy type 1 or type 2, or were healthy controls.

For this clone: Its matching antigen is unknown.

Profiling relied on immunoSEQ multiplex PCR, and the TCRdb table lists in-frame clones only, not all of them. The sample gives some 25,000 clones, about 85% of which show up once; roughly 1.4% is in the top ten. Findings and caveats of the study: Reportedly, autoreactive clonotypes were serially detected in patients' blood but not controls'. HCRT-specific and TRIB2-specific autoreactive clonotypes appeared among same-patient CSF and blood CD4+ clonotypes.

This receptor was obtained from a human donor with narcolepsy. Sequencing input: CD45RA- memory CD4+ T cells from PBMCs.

CDR3 protein: CSVKQGSNEQFF. The CDR3 bases are TGCAGCGTAAAACAGGGGTCCAATGAGCAGTTCTTC. The rearrangement uses TRBV29-1 and TRBJ2-1, with TRBD1 matching 7 bases. The germline V gene has CDR1 SQVTM and CDR2 ANQGSEA. V was clipped by 6 bases and J by 6 bases; unmatched bases: 5. The length of the CDR3 is 12 residues.